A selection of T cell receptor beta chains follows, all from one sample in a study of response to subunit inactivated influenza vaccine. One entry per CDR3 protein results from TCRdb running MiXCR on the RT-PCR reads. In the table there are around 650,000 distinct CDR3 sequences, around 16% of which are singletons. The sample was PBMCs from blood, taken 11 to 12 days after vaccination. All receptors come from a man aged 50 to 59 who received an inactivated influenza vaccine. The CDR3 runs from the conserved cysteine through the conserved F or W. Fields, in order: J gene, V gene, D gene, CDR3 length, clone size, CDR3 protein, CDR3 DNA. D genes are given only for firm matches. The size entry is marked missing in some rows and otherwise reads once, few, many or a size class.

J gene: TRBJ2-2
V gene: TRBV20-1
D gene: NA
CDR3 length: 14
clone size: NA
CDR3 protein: CSASPARGTGELFF
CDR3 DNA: TGCAGTGCCTCGCCGGCCCGCGGCACCGGGGAGCTGTTTTTT

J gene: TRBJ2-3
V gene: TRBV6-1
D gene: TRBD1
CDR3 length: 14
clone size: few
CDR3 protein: CASRLGQGRDTQYF
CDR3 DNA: TGTGCCAGCAGATTGGGACAGGGAAGAGATACGCAGTATTTT

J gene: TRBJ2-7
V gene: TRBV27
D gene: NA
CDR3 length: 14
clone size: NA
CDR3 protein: CASSSDGPKYEQYF
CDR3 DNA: TGTGCCAGCAGTTCAGACGGACCGAAATACGAGCAGTACTTC

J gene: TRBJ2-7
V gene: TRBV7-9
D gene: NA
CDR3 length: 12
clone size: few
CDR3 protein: CASSRGGFEQYF
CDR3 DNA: TGTGCCAGCAGCCGAGGAGGCTTCGAGCAGTACTTC

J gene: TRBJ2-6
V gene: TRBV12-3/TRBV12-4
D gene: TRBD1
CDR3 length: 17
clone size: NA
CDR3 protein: CASSPMTGNSGANVLTF
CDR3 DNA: TGTGCCAGCAGTCCAATGACAGGGAACTCTGGGGCCAACGTCCTGACTTTC

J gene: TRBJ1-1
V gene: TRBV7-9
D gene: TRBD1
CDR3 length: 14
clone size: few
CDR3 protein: CASDVTGGNTEAFF
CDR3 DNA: TGTGCCAGCGATGTGACAGGGGGAAACACTGAAGCTTTCTTT

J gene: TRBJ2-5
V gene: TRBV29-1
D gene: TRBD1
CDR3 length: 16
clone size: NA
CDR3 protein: CSVGAQGPVHHATQYF
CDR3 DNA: TGCAGCGTAGGTGCACAGGGGCCGGTCCACCATGCGACCCAGTACTTC

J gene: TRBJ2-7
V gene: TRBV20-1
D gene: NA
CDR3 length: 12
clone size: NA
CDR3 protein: CSALLAGYEQYF
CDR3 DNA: TGCAGTGCCTTACTAGCAGGCTACGAGCAGTACTTC

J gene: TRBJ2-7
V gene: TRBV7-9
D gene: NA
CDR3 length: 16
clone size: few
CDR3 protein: CASSLGRQARNYEQYF
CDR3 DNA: TGTGCCAGCAGCCTGGGGCGACAGGCGAGGAACTACGAGCAGTACTTC

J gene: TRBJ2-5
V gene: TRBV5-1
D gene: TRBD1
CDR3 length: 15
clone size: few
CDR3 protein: CASSSVRGRGETQYF
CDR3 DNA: TGCGCCAGCAGTTCAGTGAGGGGGCGCGGGGAGACCCAGTACTTC

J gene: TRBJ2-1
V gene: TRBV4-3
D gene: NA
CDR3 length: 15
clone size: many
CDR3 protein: CASSQDLTGIQEQFF
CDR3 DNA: TGCGCCAGCAGCCAAGATCTAACAGGGATTCAGGAGCAGTTCTTC

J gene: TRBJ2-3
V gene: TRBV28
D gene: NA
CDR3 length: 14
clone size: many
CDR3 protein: CASSSGSSTDTQYF
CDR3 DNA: TGTGCCAGCAGTTCGGGGTCTAGCACAGATACGCAGTATTTT

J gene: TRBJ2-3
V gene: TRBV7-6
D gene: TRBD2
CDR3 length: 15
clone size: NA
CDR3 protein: CASSWREGRADTQYF
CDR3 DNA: TGTGCCAGCAGTTGGCGGGAGGGCCGTGCAGATACGCAGTATTTT

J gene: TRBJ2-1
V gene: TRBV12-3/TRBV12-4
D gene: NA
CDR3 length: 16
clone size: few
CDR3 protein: CASSSNGLPAYNEQFF
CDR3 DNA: TGTGCCAGCAGTTCCAACGGACTACCCGCCTACAATGAGCAGTTCTTC

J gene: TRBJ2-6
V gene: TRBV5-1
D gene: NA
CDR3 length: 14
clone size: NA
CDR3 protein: CASSLETGANVLTF
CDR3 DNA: TGCGCCAGCAGCTTGGAGACAGGGGCCAACGTCCTGACTTTC

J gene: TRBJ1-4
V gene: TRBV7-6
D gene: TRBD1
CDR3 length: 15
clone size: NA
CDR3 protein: CASSLTQGLNEKLFF
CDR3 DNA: TGTGCCAGCAGCCTAACACAGGGGTTAAATGAAAAACTGTTTTTT

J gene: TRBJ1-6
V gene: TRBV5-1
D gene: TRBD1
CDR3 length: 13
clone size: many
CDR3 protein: CASSDRENSPLHF
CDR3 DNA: TGCGCCAGCAGCGACAGGGAAAATTCACCCCTCCACTTT

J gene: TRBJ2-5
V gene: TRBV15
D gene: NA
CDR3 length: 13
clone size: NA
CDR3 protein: CATSRVGSETQYF
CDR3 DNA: TGTGCCACCAGCAGAGTGGGGTCAGAGACCCAGTACTTC

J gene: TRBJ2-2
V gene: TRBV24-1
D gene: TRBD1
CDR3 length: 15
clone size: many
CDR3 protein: CATSADRGNTGELFF
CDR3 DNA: TGTGCCACCAGTGCCGACAGGGGGAACACCGGGGAGCTGTTTTTT

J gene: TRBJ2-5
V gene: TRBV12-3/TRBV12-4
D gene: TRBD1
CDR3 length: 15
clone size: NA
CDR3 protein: CASRDRDRGEKTQYF
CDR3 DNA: TGTGCCAGCAGAGACCGGGACAGGGGCGAGAAGACCCAGTACTTC

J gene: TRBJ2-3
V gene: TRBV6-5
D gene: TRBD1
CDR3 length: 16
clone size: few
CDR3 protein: CASSWPWTGSTDTQYF
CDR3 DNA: TGTGCCAGCAGTTGGCCATGGACAGGGAGCACAGATACGCAGTATTTT

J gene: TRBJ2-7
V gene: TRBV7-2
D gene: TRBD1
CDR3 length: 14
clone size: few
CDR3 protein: CASSFSPGGYEQYF
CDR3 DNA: TGTGCCAGCAGCTTTTCGCCAGGGGGTTACGAGCAGTACTTC

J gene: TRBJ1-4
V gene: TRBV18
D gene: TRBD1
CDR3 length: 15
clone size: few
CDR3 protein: CASSPTTGTNEKLFF
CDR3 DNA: TGTGCCAGCTCACCTACGACAGGGACTAATGAAAAACTGTTTTTT

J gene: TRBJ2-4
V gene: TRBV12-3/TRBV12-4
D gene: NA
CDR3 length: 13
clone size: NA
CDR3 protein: CASSPGTGNIQYF
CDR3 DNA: TGTGCCAGCAGTCCTGGGACTGGAAACATTCAGTACTTC

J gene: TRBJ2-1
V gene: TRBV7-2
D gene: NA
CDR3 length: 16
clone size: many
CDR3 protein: CASSSRSSIPVNEQFF
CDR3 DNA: TGTGCCAGCAGCTCCAGGTCGTCAATACCGGTTAATGAGCAGTTCTTC

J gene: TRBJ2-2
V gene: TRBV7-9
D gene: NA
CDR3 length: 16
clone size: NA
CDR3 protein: CASSLVSGYYTGELFF
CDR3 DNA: TGTGCCAGCAGCTTAGTTTCGGGATACTACACCGGGGAGCTGTTTTTT

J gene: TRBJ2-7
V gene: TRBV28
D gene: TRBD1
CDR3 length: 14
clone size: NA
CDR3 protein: CASRGGTGGFEQYF
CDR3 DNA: TGTGCCAGCAGAGGAGGAACAGGGGGCTTCGAGCAGTACTTC

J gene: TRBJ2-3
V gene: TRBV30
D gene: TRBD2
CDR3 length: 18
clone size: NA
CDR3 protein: CAWDPGLAGRLVLDTQYF
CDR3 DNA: TGTGCCTGGGATCCGGGACTAGCGGGGAGGCTGGTGTTGGATACGCAGTATTTT

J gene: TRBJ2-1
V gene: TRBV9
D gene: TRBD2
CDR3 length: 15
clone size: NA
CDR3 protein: CASSAGLADPMTQFF
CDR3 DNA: TGTGCCAGCAGCGCCGGACTAGCGGACCCAATGACGCAGTTCTTC

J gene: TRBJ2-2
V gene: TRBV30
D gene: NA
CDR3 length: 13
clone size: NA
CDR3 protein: CAATGENTGELFF
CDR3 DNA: TGTGCCGCGACGGGGGAAAACACCGGGGAGCTGTTTTTT

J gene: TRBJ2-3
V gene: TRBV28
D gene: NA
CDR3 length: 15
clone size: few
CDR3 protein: CASVPHWLPGDTQYF
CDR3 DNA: TGTGCCAGCGTTCCCCATTGGCTCCCAGGAGATACGCAGTATTTT

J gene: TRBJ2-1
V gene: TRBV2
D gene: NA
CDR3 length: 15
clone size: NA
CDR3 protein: CASSLDPPLNNEQFF
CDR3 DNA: TGTGCCAGCAGTCTCGACCCACCCCTCAACAATGAGCAGTTCTTC

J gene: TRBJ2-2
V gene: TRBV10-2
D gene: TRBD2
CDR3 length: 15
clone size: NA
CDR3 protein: CASRSLAEYTGELFF
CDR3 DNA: TGCGCCAGCAGAAGCCTAGCGGAGTACACCGGGGAGCTGTTTTTT

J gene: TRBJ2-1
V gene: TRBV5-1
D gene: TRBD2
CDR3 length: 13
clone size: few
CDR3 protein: CASKGLAEVEQFF
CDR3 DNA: TGCGCCAGCAAGGGACTAGCGGAGGTCGAGCAGTTCTTC

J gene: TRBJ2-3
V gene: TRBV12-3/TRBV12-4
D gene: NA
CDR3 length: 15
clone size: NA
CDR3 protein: CASSLMGAGADTQYF
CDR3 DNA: TGTGCCAGCAGTTTGATGGGGGCTGGAGCAGATACGCAGTATTTT

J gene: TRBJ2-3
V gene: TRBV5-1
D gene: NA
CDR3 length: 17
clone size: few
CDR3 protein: CASSWAKEGRGTDTQYF
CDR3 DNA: TGCGCCAGCAGCTGGGCGAAGGAGGGGCGAGGCACAGATACGCAGTATTTT

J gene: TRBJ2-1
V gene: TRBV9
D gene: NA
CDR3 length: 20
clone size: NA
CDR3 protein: CASSAPATGTDKSSYNEQFF
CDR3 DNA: TGTGCCAGCAGCGCACCCGCGACTGGGACCGATAAAAGCTCCTACAATGAGCAGTTCTTC

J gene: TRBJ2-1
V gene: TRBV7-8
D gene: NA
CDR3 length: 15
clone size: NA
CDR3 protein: CASSLVGGYYNEQFF
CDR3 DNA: TGTGCCAGCAGCTTAGTGGGGGGATACTACAATGAGCAGTTCTTC

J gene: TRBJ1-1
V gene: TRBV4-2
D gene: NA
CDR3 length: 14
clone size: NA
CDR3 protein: CASSGEGLSTEAFF
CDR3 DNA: TGTGCCAGCAGCGGAGAAGGGTTGAGCACTGAAGCTTTCTTT

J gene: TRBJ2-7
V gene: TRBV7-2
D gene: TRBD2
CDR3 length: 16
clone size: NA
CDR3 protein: CASSPPGGSKTYEQYF
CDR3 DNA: TGTGCCAGCAGCCCCCCCGGCGGGAGTAAGACCTACGAGCAGTACTTC

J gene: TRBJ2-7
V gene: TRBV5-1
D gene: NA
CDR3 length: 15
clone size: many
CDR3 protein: CASSPGLAGTYEQYF
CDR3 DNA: TGCGCCAGCAGCCCAGGTTTGGCGGGGACCTACGAGCAGTACTTC

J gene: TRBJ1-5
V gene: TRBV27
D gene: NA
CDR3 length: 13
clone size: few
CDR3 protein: CASSLLRGQPQHF
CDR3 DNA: TGTGCCAGCAGTTTATTAAGGGGTCAGCCCCAGCATTTT

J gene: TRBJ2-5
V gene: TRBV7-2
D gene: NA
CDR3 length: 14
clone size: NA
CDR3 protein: CASTPGYYQETQYF
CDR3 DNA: TGTGCCAGCACCCCGGGGTACTACCAAGAGACCCAGTACTTC

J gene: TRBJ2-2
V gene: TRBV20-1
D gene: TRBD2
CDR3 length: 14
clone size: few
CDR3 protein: CSARATGGKGELFF
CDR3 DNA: TGCAGTGCTAGAGCCACGGGGGGAAAAGGGGAGCTGTTTTTT

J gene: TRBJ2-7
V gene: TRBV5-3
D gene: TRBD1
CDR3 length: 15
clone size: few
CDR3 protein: CARRRDREGPYEQYF
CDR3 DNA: TGTGCCAGAAGACGGGACAGGGAGGGACCCTACGAGCAGTACTTC

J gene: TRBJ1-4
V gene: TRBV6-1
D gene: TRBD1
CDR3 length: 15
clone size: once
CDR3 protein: CASSPDRGRGEKLFF
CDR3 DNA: TGTGCCAGCAGCCCTGACAGGGGGAGAGGCGAAAAACTGTTTTTT